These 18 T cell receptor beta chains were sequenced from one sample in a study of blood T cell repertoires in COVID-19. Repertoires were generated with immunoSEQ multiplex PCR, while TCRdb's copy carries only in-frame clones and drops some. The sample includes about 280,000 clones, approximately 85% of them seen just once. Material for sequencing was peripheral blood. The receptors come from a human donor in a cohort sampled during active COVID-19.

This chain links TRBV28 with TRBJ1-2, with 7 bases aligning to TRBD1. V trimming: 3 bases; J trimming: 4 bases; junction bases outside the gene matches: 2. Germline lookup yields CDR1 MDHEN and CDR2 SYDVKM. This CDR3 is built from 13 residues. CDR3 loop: CASSFGQAYGYTF. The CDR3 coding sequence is TGTGCCAGCAGTTTTGGACAGGCCTATGGCTACACCTTC.

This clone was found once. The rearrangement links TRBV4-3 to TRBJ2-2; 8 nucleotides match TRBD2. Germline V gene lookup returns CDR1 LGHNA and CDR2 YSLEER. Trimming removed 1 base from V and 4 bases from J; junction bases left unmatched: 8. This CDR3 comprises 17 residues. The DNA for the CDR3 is TGCGCCAGCAGCCAAGGTGGGCTAGCGGGTACCACCGGGGAGCTGTTTTTT. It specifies CASSQGGLAGTTGELFF.

The CDR3 coding sequence is TGTGCTAGTGGGCCCGGGACAGGAAGCACTGAAGCTTTCTTT. This sequence encodes CASGPGTGSTEAFF. This sequence joins TRBV12-5 and TRBJ1-1; 8 nucleotides match TRBD1. Germline trimming cut 6 bases from V and 4 bases from J; bases unmatched to any gene: 7. Germline-derived CDR1 and CDR2 are LGHNT and FRNRAP. The CDR3 extends over 14 amino acids. Full variable domain (missing parts from reference TRBV12-5 and TRBJ1-1): DARVTQTPRHKVTEMGQEVTMRCQPILGHNTVFWYRQTMMQGLELLAYFRNRAPLDDSGMPKDRFSAEMPDATLATLKIQPSEPRDSAVYFCASGPGTGSTEAFFGQGTRLTVV.

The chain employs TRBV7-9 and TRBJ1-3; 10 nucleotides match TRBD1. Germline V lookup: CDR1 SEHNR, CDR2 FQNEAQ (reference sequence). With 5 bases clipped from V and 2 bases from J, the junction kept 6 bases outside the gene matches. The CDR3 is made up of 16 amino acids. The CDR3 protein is CASSLSGQGAGNTIYF. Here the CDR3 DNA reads TGTGCCAGCAGCCTCTCCGGACAGGGGGCTGGAAACACCATATATTTT.

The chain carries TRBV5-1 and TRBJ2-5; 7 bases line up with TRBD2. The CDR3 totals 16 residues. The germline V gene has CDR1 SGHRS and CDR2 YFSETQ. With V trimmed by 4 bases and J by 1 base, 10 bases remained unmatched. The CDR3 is CASSPGGASGQETQYF. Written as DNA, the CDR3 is TGCGCCAGCAGCCCCGGTGGGGCTAGCGGCCAAGAGACCCAGTACTTC.

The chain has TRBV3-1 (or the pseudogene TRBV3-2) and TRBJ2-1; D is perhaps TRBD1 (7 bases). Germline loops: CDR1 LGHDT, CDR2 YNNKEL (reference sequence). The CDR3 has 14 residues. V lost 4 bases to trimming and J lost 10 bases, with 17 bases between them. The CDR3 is CASSPPRGSGEQFF. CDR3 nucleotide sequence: TGTGCCAGCAGCCCCCCCAGGGGGAGCGGGGAGCAGTTCTTC.

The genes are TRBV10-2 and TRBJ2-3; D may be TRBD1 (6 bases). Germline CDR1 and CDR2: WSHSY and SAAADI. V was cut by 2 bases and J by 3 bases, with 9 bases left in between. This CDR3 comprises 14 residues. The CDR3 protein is CASSEGTGTDTQYF. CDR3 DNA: TGCGCCAGCAGTGAGGGCACAGGGACAGATACGCAGTATTTT.

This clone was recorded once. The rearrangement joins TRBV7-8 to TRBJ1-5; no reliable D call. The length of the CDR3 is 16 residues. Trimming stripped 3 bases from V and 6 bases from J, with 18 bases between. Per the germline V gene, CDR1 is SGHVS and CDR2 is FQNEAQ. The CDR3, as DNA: TGTGCCAGCAGCTTCGGCACCCCTATAGGGAGTCAGCCCCAGCATTTT. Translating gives CASSFGTPIGSQPQHF. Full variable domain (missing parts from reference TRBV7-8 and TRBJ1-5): GAGVSQSPRYKVAKRGQDVALRCDPISGHVSLFWYQQALGQGPEFLTYFQNEAQLDKSGLPSDRFFAERPEGSVSTLKIQRTQQEDSAVYLCASSFGTPIGSQPQHFGDGTRLSIL.

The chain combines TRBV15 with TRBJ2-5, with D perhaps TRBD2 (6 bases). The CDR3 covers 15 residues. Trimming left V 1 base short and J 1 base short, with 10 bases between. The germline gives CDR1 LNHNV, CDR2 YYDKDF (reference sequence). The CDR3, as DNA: TGTGCCACCAGCAGAGCTAGGAGGGGCCAAGAGACCCAGTACTTC. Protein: CATSRARRGQETQYF.

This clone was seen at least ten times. CDR3 region: CASSIDRIQGYSNQPQHF. The CDR3 DNA is TGTGCCAGTAGTATAGATAGAATACAGGGTTATAGCAATCAGCCCCAGCATTTT. The rearrangement links TRBV19 to TRBJ1-5; possibly TRBD1 for D (6 bases). The CDR3 contains 18 residues. Germline CDR1 LNHDA, CDR2 SQIVND (reference sequence). With 0 bases removed from V and 0 bases from J, the gap between germline ends came to 15 bases.

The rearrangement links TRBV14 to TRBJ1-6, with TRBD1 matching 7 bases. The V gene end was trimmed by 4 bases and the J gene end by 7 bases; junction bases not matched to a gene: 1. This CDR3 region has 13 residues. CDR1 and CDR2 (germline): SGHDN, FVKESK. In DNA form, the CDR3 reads TGTGCCAGCAGCCTCAGGGGGAATTCACCCCTCCACTTT. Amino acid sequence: CASSLRGNSPLHF.

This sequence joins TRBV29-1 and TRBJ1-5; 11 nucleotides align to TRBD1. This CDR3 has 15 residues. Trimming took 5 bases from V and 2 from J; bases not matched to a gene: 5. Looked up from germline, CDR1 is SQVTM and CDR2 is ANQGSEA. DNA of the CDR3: TGCAGCGTTAGATTGGGACAGGGGGGCAATCAGCCCCAGCATTTT. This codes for CSVRLGQGGNQPQHF.

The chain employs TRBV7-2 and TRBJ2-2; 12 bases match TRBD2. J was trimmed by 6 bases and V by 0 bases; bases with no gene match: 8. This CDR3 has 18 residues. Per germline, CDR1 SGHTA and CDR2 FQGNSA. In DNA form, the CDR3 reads TGTGCCAGCAGCTTAGCTTCAGCTAGCGGGAGGGCCCCCGGGGAGCTGTTTTTT. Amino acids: CASSLASASGRAPGELFF.

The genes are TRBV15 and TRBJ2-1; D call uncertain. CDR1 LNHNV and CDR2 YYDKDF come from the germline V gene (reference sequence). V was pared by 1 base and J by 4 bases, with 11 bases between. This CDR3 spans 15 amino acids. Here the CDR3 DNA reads TGTGCCACCAGCAGAGCACCCCAAACTTACAATGAGCAGTTCTTC. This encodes CATSRAPQTYNEQFF.

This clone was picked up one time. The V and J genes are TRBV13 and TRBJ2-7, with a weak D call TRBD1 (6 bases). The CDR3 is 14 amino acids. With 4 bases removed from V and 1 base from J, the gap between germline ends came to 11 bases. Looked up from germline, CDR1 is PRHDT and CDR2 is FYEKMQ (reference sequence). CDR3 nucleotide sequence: TGTGCCAGCAGCTCCAGTGACAGGTCCTACGAGCAGTACTTC. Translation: CASSSSDRSYEQYF.

CDR3 nucleotides: TGCAGCGTTCGGAGCGGGTCCAGCACAGATACGCAGTATTTT. Translated: CSVRSGSSTDTQYF. The chain joins TRBV29-1 to TRBJ2-3; TRBD2 might be the D (6 bases). Germline V gene sequence: CDR1 SQVTM, CDR2 ANQGSEA. The CDR3 extends over 14 amino acids. Between the trimmed V and J ends, which lost 5 bases and 0 bases, there was a span of 12 bases.

CDR3 protein: CASSLLENEQYF. The CDR3 DNA is TGTGCCAGCTCACTTCTGGAGAACGAGCAGTACTTC. This rearrangement joins TRBV18 to TRBJ2-7; D not certain. Deletions cut 4 bases from V and 5 bases from J, with 9 bases between. CDR3 length: 12 amino acids. CDR1 is KGHSH and CDR2 is LQKENI in the germline V gene.

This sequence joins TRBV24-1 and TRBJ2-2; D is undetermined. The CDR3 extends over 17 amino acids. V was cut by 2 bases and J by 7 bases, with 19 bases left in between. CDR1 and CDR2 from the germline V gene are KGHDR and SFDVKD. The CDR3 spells CATSDSVRLHSGGELFF. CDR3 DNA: TGTGCCACCAGTGATTCGGTGCGGCTCCACTCGGGCGGGGAGCTGTTTTTT.